The following is a TCR beta chain sequence with its context. One entry per CDR3 protein results from TCRdb running MiXCR on the multiplex PCR reads. The table records about 230,000 distinct CDR3 sequences, roughly 32% of them present only once. The entry originates in a study of breast tumors, draining lymph nodes, adjacent tissues. V lost 3 bases to trimming and J lost 2 bases, with 16 bases between them. CDR3 length equals 16 residues. CDR1 LGHDT and CDR2 YNNKEL come from the germline V gene (reference sequence). Breast cancer patients provided tissue from their axillary draining lymph nodes. This receptor was obtained from a female donor with breast cancer. Some clones in this sample may be carry-over from other donors' samples. Sequenced sample: axillary lymph node tissue. This sequence joins TRBV3-1 and TRBJ1-2; D not certain. The CDR3 nucleotides are TGTGCCAGCAGCCATGGCCTAGCGGGAGGGAACTATGGCTACACCTTC. The encoded protein is CASSHGLAGGNYGYTF.